This entry describes one TCR beta chain. What it binds is unknown. The data are from a study of blood T cells in healthy people across ages. The overall study: Template-switching capture recovered about one barcoded beta molecule per two T cells.

Whole-study results and caveats: Per million T cells, TCR beta diversity dropped roughly linearly as age increased. Possibly, changes in expanded clonotypes were confounded because donor CMV status was unknown.

The amount of total RNA extracted per sample was at least 5 micrograms. The V end was cut by 3 bases, the J end by 6 bases, with 8 bases between. Per the germline V gene, CDR1 is SGHAT and CDR2 is FQNNGV. There are 13 residues in the CDR3. A second PCR of about 7 to 12 cycles used a sample-barcoded 5' primer and a J-beta primer mix. MiXCR was run by TCRdb on the 5' RACE reads, yielding one entry per CDR3 protein. The table records around 1,000,000 distinct CDR3 sequences, about 25% of them present only once. These data were also reused for a study on T cells of mothers and their children.

This TCR came from a girl aged 2-10 years in good health. The J gene is TRBJ1-4, the V gene TRBV11-2; D call uncertain. The source material was blood. CDR3 in amino acids: CASSFGADEKLFF. For the CDR3, the DNA is TGTGCCAGCAGCTTCGGAGCGGATGAAAAACTGTTTTTT.